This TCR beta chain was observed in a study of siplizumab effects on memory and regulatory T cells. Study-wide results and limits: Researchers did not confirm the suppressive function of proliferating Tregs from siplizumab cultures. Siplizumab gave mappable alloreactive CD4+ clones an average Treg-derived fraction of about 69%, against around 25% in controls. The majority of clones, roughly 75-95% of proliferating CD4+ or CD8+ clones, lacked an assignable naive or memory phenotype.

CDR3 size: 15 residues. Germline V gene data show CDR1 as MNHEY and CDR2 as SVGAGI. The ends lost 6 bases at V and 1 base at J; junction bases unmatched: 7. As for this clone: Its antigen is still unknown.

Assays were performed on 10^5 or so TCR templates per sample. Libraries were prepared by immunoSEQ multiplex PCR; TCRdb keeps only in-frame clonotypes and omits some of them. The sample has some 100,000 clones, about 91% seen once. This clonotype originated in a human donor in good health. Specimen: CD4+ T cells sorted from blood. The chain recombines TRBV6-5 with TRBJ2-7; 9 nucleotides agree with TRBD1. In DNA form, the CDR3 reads TGTGCCAGCAGGAGCCTGGGACAGGGATCCTACGAGCAGTACTTC. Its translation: CASRSLGQGSYEQYF.